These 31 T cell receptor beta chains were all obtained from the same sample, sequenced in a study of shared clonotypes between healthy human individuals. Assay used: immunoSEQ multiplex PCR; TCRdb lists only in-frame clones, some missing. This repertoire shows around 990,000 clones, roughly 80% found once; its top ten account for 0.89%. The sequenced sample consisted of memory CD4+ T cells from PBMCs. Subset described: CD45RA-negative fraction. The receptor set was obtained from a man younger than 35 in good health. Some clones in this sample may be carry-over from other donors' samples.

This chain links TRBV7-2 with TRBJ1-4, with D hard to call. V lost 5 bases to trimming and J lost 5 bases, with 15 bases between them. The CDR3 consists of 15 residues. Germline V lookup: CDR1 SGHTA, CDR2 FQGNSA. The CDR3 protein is CASSIGPSLNEKLFF. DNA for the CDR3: TGTGCCAGCAGCATCGGACCGTCGCTCAATGAAAAACTGTTTTTT.

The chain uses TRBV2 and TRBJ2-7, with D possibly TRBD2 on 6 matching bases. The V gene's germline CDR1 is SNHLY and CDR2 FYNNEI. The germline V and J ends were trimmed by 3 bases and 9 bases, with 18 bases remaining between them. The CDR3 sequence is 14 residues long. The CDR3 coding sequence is TGTGCCAGCAGTGAGAGCGGGTATTTTCTGGGGCAGTACTTC. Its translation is CASSESGYFLGQYF.

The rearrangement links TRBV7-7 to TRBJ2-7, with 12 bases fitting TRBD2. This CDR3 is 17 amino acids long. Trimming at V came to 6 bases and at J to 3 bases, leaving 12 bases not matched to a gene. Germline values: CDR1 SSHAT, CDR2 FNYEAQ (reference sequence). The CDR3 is CASSPIKTSGSSYEQYF. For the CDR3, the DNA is TGTGCCAGCAGTCCCATAAAGACTAGCGGGAGCAGCTACGAGCAGTACTTC.

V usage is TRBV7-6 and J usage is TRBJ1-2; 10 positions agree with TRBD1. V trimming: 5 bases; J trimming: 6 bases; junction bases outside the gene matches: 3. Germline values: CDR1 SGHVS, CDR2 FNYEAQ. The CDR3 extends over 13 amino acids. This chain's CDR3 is CASSRGTGDGYTF. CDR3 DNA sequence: TGTGCCAGCAGCCGGGGGACAGGGGATGGCTACACCTTC.

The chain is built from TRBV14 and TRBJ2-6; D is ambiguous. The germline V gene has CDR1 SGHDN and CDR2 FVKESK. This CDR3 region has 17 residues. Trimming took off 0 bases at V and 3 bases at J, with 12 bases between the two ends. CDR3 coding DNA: TGTGCCAGCAGCCAAGATTTACACCGAGGTGGGGCCAACGTCCTGACTTTC. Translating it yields CASSQDLHRGGANVLTF.

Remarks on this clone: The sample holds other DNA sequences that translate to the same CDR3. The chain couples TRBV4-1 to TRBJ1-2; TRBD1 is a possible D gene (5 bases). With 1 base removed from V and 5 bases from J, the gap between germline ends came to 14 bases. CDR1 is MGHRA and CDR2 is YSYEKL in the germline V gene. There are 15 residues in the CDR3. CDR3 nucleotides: TGCGCCAGCAGCCAAGTTGGGGGTGACGGGTATGGCTACACCTTC. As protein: CASSQVGGDGYGYTF.

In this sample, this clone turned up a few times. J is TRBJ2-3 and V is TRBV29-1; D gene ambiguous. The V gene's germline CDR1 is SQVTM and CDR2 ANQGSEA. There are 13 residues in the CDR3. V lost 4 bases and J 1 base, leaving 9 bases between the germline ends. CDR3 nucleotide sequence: TGCAGCGTTGTCCGCCGGGGCACAGATACGCAGTATTTT. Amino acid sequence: CSVVRRGTDTQYF.

The CDR3 DNA is TGTGCCAGCAGGGGACTAGCGGGAGGGCCGGGTGTGGGAGAGACCCAGTACTTC. This translates into CASRGLAGGPGVGETQYF. The gene calls are TRBV4-2 and TRBJ2-5, with TRBD2 identical over 16 bases. This CDR3 spans 18 amino acids. Per germline, CDR1 LGHNA and CDR2 YNFKEQ. The J segment lost 4 bases and the V segment lost 6 bases, leaving 11 bases of the junction unmatched.

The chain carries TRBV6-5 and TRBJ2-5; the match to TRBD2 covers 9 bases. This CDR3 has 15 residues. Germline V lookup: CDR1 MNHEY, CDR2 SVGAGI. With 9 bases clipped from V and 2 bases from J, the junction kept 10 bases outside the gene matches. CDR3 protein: CASNLAGDGQETQYF. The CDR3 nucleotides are TGTGCCAGTAACTTAGCGGGAGATGGGCAAGAGACCCAGTACTTC.

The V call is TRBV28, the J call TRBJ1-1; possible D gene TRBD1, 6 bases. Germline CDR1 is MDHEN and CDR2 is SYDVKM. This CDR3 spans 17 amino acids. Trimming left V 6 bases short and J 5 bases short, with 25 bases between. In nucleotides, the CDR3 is TGTGCCAGCAGACGTCCTGTGGGGGGGGCAGGGCGTACTGAAGCTTTCTTT. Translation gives CASRRPVGGAGRTEAFF.

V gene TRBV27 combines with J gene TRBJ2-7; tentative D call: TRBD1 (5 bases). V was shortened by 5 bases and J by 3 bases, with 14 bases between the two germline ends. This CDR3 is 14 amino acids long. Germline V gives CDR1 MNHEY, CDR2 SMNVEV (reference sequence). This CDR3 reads CASSIAGLGYEQYF. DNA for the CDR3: TGTGCCAGCAGTATTGCAGGGCTGGGCTACGAGCAGTACTTC.

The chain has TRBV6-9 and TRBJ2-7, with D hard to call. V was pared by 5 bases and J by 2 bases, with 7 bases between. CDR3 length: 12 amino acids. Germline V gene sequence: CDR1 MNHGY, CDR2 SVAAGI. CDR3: CASSDLPYEQYF. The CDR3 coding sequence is TGTGCCAGCAGTGATTTGCCCTACGAGCAGTACTTC.

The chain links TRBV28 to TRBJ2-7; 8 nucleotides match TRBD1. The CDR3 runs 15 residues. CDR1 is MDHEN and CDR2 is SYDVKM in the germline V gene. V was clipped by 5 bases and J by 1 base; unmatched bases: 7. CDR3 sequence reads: CASSAHGQGSYEQYF. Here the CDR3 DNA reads TGTGCCAGCAGTGCCCACGGACAGGGATCCTACGAGCAGTACTTC.

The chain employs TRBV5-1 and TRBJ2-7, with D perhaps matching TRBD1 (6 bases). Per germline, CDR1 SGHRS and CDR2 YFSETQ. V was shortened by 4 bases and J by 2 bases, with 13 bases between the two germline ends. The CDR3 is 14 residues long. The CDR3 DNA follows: TGCGCCAGCAGCCGCGGACAGTCCGCCTACGAGCAGTACTTC. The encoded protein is CASSRGQSAYEQYF. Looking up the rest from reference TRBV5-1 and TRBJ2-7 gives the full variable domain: KAGVTQTPRYLIKTRGQQVTLSCSPISGHRSVSWYQQTPGQGLQFLFEYFSETQRNKGNFPGRFSGRQFSNSRSEMNVSTLELGDSALYLCASSRGQSAYEQYFGPGTRLTVT.

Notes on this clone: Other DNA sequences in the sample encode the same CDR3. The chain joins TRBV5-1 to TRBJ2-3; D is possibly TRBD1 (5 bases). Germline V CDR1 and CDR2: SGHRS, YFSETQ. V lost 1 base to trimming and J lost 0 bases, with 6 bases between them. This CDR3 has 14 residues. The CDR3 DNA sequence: TGCGCCAGCAGCTTGACAGGTAGCACAGATACGCAGTATTTT. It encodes CASSLTGSTDTQYF.

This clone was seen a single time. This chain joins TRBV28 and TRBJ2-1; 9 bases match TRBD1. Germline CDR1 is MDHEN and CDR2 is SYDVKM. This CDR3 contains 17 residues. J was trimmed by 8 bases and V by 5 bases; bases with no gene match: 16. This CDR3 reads CASSPPPQGALAYEQFF. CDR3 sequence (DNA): TGTGCCAGCAGTCCGCCCCCACAGGGGGCCCTAGCCTATGAGCAGTTCTTC.

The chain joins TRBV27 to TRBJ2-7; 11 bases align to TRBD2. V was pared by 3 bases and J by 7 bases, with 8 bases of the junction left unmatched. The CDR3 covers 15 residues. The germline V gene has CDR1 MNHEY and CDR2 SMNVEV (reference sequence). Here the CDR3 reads CASSFALAGEAEQYF. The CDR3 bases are TGTGCCAGCAGTTTTGCACTAGCGGGAGAAGCTGAGCAGTACTTC.

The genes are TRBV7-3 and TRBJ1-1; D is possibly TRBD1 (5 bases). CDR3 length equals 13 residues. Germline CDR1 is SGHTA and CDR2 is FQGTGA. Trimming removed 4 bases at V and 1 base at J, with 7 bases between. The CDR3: CASSYDRNTEAFF. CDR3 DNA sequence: TGTGCCAGCAGCTACGACAGGAACACTGAAGCTTTCTTT.

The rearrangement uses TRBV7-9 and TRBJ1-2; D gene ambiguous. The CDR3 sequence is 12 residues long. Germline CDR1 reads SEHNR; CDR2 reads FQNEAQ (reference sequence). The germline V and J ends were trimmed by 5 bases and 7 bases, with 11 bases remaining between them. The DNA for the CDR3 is TGTGCCAGCAGCCGTTCCCGTTCTGGCTACACCTTC. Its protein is CASSRSRSGYTF. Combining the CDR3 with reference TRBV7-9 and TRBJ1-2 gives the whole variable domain DTGVSQNPRHKITKRGQNVTFRCDPISEHNRLYWYRQTLGQGPEFLTYFQNEAQLEKSRLLSDRFSAERPKGSFSTLEIQRTEQGDSAMYLCASSRSRSGYTFGSGTRLTVV.

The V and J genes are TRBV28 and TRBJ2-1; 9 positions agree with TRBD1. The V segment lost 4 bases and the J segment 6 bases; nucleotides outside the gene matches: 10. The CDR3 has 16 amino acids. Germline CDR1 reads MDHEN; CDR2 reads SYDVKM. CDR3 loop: CASSSKAGTGSNEQFF. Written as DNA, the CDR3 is TGTGCCAGCAGTTCCAAAGCCGGGACAGGGTCCAATGAGCAGTTCTTC.

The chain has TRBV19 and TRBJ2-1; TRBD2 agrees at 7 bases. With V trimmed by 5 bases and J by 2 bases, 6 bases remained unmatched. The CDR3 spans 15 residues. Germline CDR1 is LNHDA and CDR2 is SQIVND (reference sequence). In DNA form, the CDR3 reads TGTGCCAGTAGTGTTTCTAGCGGACCCTACAATGAGCAGTTCTTC. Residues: CASSVSSGPYNEQFF.

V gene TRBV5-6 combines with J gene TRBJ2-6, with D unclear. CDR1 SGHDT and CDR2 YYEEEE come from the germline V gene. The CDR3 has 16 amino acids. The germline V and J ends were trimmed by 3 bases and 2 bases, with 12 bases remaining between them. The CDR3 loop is CASSSTRTAGANVLTF. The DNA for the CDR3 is TGTGCCAGCAGCTCCACCAGGACGGCTGGGGCCAACGTCCTGACTTTC.

DNA of the CDR3: TGTGCCATCAGTAATTCGGGACTAGGGGACACTGAAGCTTTCTTT. Translated, it gives CAISNSGLGDTEAFF. The genes are TRBV10-3 and TRBJ1-1; D is possibly TRBD1 (5 bases). This CDR3 is 15 amino acids long. V shed 5 bases and J shed 3 bases, with 16 bases lying between them. From germline, CDR1 is ENHRY and CDR2 SYGVKD.

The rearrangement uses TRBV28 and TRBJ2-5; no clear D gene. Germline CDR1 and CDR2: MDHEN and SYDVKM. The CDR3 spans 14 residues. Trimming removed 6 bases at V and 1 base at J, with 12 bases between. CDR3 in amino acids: CASRQSVGQETQYF. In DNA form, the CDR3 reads TGTGCCAGCAGACAGTCCGTGGGCCAAGAGACCCAGTACTTC.

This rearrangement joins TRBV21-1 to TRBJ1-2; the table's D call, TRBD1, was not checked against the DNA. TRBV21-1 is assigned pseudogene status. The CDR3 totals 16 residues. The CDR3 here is CASSKEDGTGCYGYTF. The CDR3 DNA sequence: TGTGCCAGCAGCAAAGAAGATGGGACAGGGTGCTATGGCTACACCTTC.

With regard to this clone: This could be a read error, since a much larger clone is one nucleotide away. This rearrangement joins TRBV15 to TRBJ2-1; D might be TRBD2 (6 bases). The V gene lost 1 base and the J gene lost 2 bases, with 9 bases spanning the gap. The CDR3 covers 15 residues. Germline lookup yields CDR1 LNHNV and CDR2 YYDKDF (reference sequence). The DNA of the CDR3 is TGTGCCACCAGCAGAGCGGGAGACCCCTACAATGAGCAGTTCTTC. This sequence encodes CATSRAGDPYNEQFF.

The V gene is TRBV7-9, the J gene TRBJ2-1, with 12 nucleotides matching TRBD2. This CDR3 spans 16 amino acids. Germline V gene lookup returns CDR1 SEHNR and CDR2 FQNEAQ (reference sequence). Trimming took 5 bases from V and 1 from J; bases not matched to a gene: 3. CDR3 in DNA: TGTGCCAGCAGCCTCGGACTAGCGGGATCCTACAATGAGCAGTTCTTC. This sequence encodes CASSLGLAGSYNEQFF. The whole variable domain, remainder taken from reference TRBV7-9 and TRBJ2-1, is DTGVSQNPRHKITKRGQNVTFRCDPISEHNRLYWYRQTLGQGPEFLTYFQNEAQLEKSRLLSDRFSAERPKGSFSTLEIQRTEQGDSAMYLCASSLGLAGSYNEQFFGPGTRLTVL.

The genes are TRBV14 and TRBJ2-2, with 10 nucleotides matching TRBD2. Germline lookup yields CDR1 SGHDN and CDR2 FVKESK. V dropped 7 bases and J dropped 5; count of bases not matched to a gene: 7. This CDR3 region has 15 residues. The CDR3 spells CASTWASGSTGELFF. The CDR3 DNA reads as TGTGCCAGCACTTGGGCTAGCGGGAGTACCGGGGAGCTGTTTTTT. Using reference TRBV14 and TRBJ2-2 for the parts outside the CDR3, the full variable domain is EAGVTQFPSHSVIEKGQTVTLRCDPISGHDNLYWYRRVMGKEIKFLLHFVKESKQDESGMPNNRFLAERTGGTYSTLKVQPAELEDSGVYFCASTWASGSTGELFFGEGSRLTVL.

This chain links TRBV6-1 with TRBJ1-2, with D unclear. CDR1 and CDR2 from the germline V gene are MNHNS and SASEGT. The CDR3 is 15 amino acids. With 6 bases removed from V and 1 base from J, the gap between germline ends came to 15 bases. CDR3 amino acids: CASSDPGDFNYGYTF. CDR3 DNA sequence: TGTGCCAGCAGCGATCCGGGAGACTTTAACTATGGCTACACCTTC.

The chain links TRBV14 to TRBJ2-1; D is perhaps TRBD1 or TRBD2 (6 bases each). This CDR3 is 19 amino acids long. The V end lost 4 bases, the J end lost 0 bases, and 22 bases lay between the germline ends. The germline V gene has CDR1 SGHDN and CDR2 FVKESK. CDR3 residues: CASSPPEQGGILSYNEQFF. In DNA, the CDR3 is TGTGCCAGCAGCCCACCCGAACAGGGCGGGATCCTCTCCTACAATGAGCAGTTCTTC.

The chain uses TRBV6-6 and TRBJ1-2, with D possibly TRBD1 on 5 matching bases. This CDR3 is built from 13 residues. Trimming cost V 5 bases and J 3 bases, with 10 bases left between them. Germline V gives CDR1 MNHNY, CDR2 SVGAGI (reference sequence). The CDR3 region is CASSAATDYGYTF. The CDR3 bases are TGTGCCAGCAGTGCAGCGACAGACTATGGCTACACCTTC.